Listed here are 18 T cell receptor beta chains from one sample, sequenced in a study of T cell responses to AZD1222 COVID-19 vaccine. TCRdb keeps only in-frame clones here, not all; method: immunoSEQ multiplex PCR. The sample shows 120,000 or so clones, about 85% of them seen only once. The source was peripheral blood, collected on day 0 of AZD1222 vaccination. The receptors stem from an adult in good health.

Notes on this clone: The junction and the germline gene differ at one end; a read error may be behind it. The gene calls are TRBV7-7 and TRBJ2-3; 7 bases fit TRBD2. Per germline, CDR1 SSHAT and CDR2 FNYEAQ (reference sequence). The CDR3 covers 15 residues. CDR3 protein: CASSLGLGKGDTQYF. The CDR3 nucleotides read TGTGCTAGCAGCTTAGGACTAGGGAAGGGAGATACGCAGTATTTT.

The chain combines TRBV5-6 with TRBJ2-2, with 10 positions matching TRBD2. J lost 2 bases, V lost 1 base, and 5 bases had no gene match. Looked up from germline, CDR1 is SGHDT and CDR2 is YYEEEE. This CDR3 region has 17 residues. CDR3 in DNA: TGTGCCAGCAGCTTGAGGACTAGCGGAGTCAACACCGGGGAGCTGTTTTTT. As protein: CASSLRTSGVNTGELFF.

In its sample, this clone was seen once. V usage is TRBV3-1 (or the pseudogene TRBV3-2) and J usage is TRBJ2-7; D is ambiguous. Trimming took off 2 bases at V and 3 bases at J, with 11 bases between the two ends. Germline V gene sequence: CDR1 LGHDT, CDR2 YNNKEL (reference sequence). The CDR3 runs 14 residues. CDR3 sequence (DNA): TGTGCCAGCAGCCAATCTTCCTGGGGCTACGAGCAGTACTTC. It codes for CASSQSSWGYEQYF.

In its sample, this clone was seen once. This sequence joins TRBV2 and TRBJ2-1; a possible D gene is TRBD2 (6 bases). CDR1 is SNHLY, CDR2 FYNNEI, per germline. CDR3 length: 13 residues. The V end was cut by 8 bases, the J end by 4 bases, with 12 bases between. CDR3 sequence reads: CASGRGTYNEQFF. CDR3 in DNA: TGTGCCAGCGGGCGGGGCACTTACAATGAGCAGTTCTTC.

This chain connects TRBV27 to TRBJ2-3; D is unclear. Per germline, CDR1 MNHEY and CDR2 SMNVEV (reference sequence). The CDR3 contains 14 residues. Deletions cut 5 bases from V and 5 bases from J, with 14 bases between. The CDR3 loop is CASSVAAGVDTQYF. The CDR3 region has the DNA TGTGCCAGCAGTGTAGCTGCTGGGGTAGATACGCAGTATTTT.

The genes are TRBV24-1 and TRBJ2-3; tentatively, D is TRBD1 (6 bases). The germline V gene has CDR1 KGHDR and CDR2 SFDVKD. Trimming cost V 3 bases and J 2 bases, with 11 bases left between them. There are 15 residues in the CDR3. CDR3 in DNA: TGTGCCACCAGTGATCTAGGACAGAACACAGATACGCAGTATTTT. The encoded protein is CATSDLGQNTDTQYF.

This CDR3 reads CASSEPGVIGNQPQHF. CDR3 coding DNA: TGTGCCAGCAGTGAGCCAGGGGTTATTGGCAATCAGCCCCAGCATTTT. The chain is built from TRBV2 and TRBJ1-5; weak D call: TRBD1 (6 bases). Germline CDR1 and CDR2: SNHLY and FYNNEI. Trimming shortened V by 3 bases and J by 2 bases, and 14 bases separated the two germline ends. The CDR3 is 16 residues long. Supplemented by reference TRBV2 and TRBJ1-5, the full variable domain reads EPEVTQTPSHQVTQMGQEVILRCVPISNHLYFYWYRQILGQKVEFLVSFYNNEISEKSEIFDDQFSVERPDGSNFTLKIRSTKLEDSAMYFCASSEPGVIGNQPQHFGDGTRLSIL.

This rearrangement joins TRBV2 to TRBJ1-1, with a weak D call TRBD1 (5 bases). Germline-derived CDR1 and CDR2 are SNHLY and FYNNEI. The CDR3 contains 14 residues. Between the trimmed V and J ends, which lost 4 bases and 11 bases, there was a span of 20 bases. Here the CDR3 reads CASSVSGLGGWAFF. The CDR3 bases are TGTGCCAGCAGTGTGTCCGGCCTCGGGGGATGGGCTTTCTTT. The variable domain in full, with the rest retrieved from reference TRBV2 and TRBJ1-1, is EPEVTQTPSHQVTQMGQEVILRCVPISNHLYFYWYRQILGQKVEFLVSFYNNEISEKSEIFDDQFSVERPDGSNFTLKIRSTKLEDSAMYFCASSVSGLGGWAFFGQGTRLTVV.

In DNA, the CDR3 is TGTGCCAGCAGCTTCCCAACCCCGGGACAGCTGTACGAGCAGTACTTC. Its translation is CASSFPTPGQLYEQYF. This chain uses TRBV7-9 with TRBJ2-7, with 7 bases identical to TRBD1. Germline V lookup: CDR1 SEHNR, CDR2 FQNEAQ (reference sequence). Trimming took 3 bases from V and 4 from J; bases not matched to a gene: 12. The CDR3 runs to 16 residues.

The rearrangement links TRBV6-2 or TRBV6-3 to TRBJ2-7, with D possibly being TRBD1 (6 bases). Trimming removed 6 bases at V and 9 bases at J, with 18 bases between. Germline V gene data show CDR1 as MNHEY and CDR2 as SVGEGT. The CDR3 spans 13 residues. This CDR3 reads CASSPEGVWVQYF. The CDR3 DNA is TGTGCCAGCAGCCCCGAGGGGGTTTGGGTGCAGTACTTC.

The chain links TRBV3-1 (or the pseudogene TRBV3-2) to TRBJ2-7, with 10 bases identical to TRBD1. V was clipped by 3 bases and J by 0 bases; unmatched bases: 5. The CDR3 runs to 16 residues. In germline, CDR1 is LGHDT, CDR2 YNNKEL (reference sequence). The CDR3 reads CASSQGDRGSSYEQYF. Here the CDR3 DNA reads TGTGCCAGCAGCCAGGGGGACAGGGGAAGCTCCTACGAGCAGTACTTC.

The CDR3: CASSFYSLSGNTIYF. DNA for the CDR3: TGTGCCAGCAGTTTTTACAGTCTCTCTGGAAACACCATATATTTT. The chain couples TRBV28 to TRBJ1-3; D call uncertain. Per the germline V gene, CDR1 is MDHEN and CDR2 is SYDVKM. V lost 3 bases, J lost 0 bases, and 9 bases lay in between. The CDR3 extends over 15 amino acids.

The CDR3 DNA sequence: TGCGCCAGCAGCCAAGAGGTGGCGGCTAGCGGGGGAGGAGATACGCAGTATTTT. It encodes CASSQEVAASGGGDTQYF. The chain has TRBV4-1 and TRBJ2-3; 10 bases are a match to TRBD2. Per the germline V gene, CDR1 is MGHRA and CDR2 is YSYEKL. V lost 0 bases to trimming and J lost 5 bases; unmatched junction nucleotides: 11. This CDR3 has 18 amino acids.

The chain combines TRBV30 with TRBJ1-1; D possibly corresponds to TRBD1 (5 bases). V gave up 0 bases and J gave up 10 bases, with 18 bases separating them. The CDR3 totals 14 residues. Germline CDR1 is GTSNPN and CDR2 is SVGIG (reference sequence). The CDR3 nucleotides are TGTGCCTGGAGTGTTGGGACCGGTTGGAGAGGAGCTTTCTTT. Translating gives CAWSVGTGWRGAFF. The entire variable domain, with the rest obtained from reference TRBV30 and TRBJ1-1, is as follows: SQTIHQWPATLVQPVGSPLSLECTVEGTSNPNLYWYRQAAGRGLQLLFYSVGIGQISSEVPQNLSASRPQDRQFILSSKKLLLSDSGFYLCAWSVGTGWRGAFFGQGTRLTVV.

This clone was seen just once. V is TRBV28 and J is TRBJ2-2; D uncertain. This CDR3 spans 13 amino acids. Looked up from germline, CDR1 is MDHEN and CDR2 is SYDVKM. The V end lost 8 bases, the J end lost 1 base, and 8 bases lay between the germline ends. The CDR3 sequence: CASGTRNTGELFF. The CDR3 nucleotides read TGTGCCAGCGGAACACGGAACACCGGGGAGCTGTTTTTT.

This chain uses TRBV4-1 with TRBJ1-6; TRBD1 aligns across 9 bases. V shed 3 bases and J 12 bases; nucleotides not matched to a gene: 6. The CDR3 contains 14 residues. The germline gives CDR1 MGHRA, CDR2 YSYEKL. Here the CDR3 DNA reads TGCGCCAGCAGCCACCGGACAGGGGATGAACCCCTCCACTTT. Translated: CASSHRTGDEPLHF.

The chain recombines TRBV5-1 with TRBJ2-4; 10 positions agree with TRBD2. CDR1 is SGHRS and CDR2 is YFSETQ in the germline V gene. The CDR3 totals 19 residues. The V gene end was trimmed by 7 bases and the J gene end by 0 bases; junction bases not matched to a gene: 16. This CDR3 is CASANGLAGALVAKNIQYF. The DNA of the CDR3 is TGCGCCAGCGCAAACGGGCTAGCGGGGGCCTTGGTAGCCAAAAACATTCAGTACTTC.

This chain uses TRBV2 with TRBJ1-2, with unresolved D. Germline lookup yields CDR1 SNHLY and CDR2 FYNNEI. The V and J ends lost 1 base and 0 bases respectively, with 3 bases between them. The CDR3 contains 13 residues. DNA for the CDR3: TGTGCCAGCAGTGAAGGGGCTAACTATGGCTACACCTTC. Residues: CASSEGANYGYTF.